What follows is one T cell receptor (beta chain) and its context. As yet, its antigen is unknown. This record comes from a study of early T cells in non-severe SARS-CoV-2 infection. Study observations and caveats: A preference for anti-spike CD8 responses marked VDJdb matching, which missed private and CD4 specificities.

From the 5' RACE reads, TCRdb called clonotypes with MiXCR, one entry per CDR3 protein. The table lists tens of thousands of distinct CDR3 sequences, 5% of them singletons. V gave up 0 bases and J gave up 3 bases; unmatched junction bases: 7. The CDR3 length is 16 residues. Germline assignment: CDR1 MNHEY and CDR2 SVGAGI. The source of this sequence is an adult who was a healthcare worker with PCR-confirmed SARS-CoV-2 infection or an uninfected control (not recorded which). The specimen sequenced was whole blood. This chain joins TRBV6-5 and TRBJ2-5; TRBD1 matches at 7 bases. Here the CDR3 reads CASSYSPGQAKETQYF. The DNA of the CDR3 is TGTGCCAGCAGTTACTCCCCTGGACAGGCTAAAGAGACCCAGTACTTC.